The table lists the clone carrying this T cell receptor (beta chain) with a few counts. The study ran its PCR with 60 Vbeta and 13 Jbeta primers. Sequenced by immunoSEQ multiplex PCR; TCRdb stores in-frame clones only, minus some. The profile shows roughly 200,000 clones, roughly 68% of them singletons. This specimen belongs to a study of cytomegalovirus exposure and HLA in healthy donors. V was clipped by 1 base and J by 9 bases; unmatched bases: 5. Per germline, CDR1 SGHRS and CDR2 YFSETQ. There are 15 residues in the CDR3. The source of this sequence is a woman between 25 and 40 years old in good health and CMV-seronegative. The gene calls are TRBV5-1 and TRBJ2-1; 12 nucleotides line up with TRBD2. Source material: PBMCs. The CDR3: CASSLRTSGNGEQFF. The DNA for the CDR3 is TGCGCCAGCAGCTTGAGGACTAGCGGGAACGGTGAGCAGTTCTTC.